This T cell receptor (beta chain) was captured in a study of blood T cell repertoires in COVID-19. The CDR3 has 15 residues. With 5 bases clipped from V and 0 bases from J, the junction kept 4 bases outside the gene matches. Germline V gene lookup returns CDR1 SGHAT and CDR2 FQNNGV. Repertoires were generated with immunoSEQ multiplex PCR, while TCRdb's copy carries only in-frame clones and drops some. The data show about 220,000 clones, with 70% to 90% seen just once and 2.5% to 3.5% held by the top ten. This TCR derives from a man aged 45-65 years who had recovered from COVID-19. The sequencing input was peripheral blood. The V and J genes are TRBV11-2 and TRBJ2-3, with 8 bases matching TRBD2. DNA for the CDR3: TGTGCCAGCAGCAAAGGACTAGCTAGCACAGATACGCAGTATTTT. This gives the protein CASSKGLASTDTQYF.